These T cell receptor beta chains were read from a single sample in a study of cytomegalovirus exposure and HLA in healthy donors. The table came from immunoSEQ multiplex PCR; TCRdb's copy has only in-frame clones and leaves some out. Of over 75,000 clones in the sample, 86% were seen once. The sample taken for sequencing was PBMCs. The receptors shown here come from a young man in good health and CMV-seropositive. Each CDR3 is given with its conserved first and last residue. A D gene is named only where the DNA matches it firmly. Size is omitted from some rows. Given values are once, few, many or a class for expanded clones.

>TRBD1|-|TRBV11-1|TRBJ2-7
TGTGCCAGCAGCTTAGGAACCGGGACAGGTTCCTACGAGCAGTACTTC
CASSLGTGTGSYEQYF
>TRBD1|-|TRBV2|TRBJ1-2
TGTGCCAGCAGTGATTGGGACAGGGAATATGGCTACACCTTC
CASSDWDREYGYTF
>-|-|TRBV28|TRBJ1-6
TGTGCCAGCAGTTTCCCAGGGGCTAATTCACCCCTCCACTTT
CASSFPGANSPLHF
>TRBD2|-|TRBV5-1|TRBJ2-3
TGCGCCAGCAGCTTGGCTGCGGGAGGGCCGAGGACAGATACGCAGTATTTT
CASSLAAGGPRTDTQYF
>TRBD1|once|TRBV5-1|TRBJ1-1
TGCGCCAGCAGCTGGGACAGAATGAACACTGAAGCTTTCTTT
CASSWDRMNTEAFF
>-|-|TRBV7-9|TRBJ2-7
TGTGCCAGCAGCTTCGTGGGAGTGTACGAGCAGTACTTC
CASSFVGVYEQYF
>TRBD2|-|TRBV27|TRBJ2-3
TGTGCCAGCAGTTCCGGGACTGGCGGGGGGACAGATACGCAGTATTTT
CASSSGTGGGTDTQYF
>TRBD1|-|TRBV6-6|TRBJ2-7
TGTGCCAGCAGGACAGGGGAGACATACGAGCAGTACTTC
CASRTGETYEQYF
>-|-|TRBV28|TRBJ1-4
TGTGCCAGCAGCGGCTCAACGGGGAGGGGGAGGCGAGAAAAACTGTTTTTT
CASSGSTGRGRREKLFF
>TRBD2|-|TRBV29-1|TRBJ2-7
TGCAGCGCCGAGGGGGCGGGAGGGGAGGGACCCTACGAGCAGTACTTC
CSAEGAGGEGPYEQYF
>-|-|TRBV27|TRBJ1-1
TGTGCCAGCAGTTTAACCCAAACAGGGATGAACACTGAAGCTTTCTTT
CASSLTQTGMNTEAFF
>TRBD1|-|TRBV6-1|TRBJ1-1
TGTGCCAGCAGGGGGGGACAGGGGACGAACACTGAAGCTTTCTTT
CASRGGQGTNTEAFF
>-|-|TRBV19|TRBJ1-4
TGTGCCAGTAGTATCGATCTCCGGGGGGGAAGTGGAAAACTGTTTTTT
CASSIDLRGGSGKLFF
>-|-|TRBV7-9|TRBJ1-4
TGTGCCAGAAAAGGGAGGGAACTGTTTTTT
CARKGRELFF
>-|-|TRBV28|TRBJ2-7
TGTGCCAGCAGTTTTGGTGGGTGGGAGATCCCCGAGCAGTACTTC
CASSFGGWEIPEQYF
>-|-|TRBV7-9|TRBJ2-1
TGTGCCAGCAGGCTTAGTCTGGAGCAGTTCTTC
CASRLSLEQFF
>TRBD2|-|TRBV28|TRBJ2-7
TGTGCCAGCAACGGGGGGTATAGCACCTACGAGCAGTACTTC
CASNGGYSTYEQYF
>TRBD1|-|TRBV27|TRBJ2-2
TGTGCCAGCAGTCGGAACCCAACAGGGGGTCGTGGCACCGGGGAGCTGTTTTTT
CASSRNPTGGRGTGELFF
>TRBD1|-|TRBV7-2|TRBJ1-4
TGTGCCAGCAGCTCCGGACAGGGGGCATTTGAAAAACTGTTTTTT
CASSSGQGAFEKLFF
>-|few|TRBV4-1|TRBJ1-4
TGCGCCAGCAGCCCGCCGGCAGGGGCCCCTTCAACTAATGAAAAACTGTTTTTT
CASSPPAGAPSTNEKLFF
>TRBD1|-|TRBV2|TRBJ2-7
TGTGCCAGCAGTGTCCCGGGACAGGGGTGGAACGAGCAGTACTTC
CASSVPGQGWNEQYF
>TRBD2|-|TRBV7-3|TRBJ2-5
TGTGCCAGCAGCTTAACTAGGACTAGCGGTCAAGAGACCCAGTACTTC
CASSLTRTSGQETQYF
>TRBD1|-|TRBV7-9|TRBJ2-7
TGTGCCAGCAGCTCTCGGGACAGGGGGCACGAGCAGTACTTC
CASSSRDRGHEQYF
>TRBD1|-|TRBV27|TRBJ1-1
TGTGCCAGCAGGCTACAGGGGATGAACACTGAAGCTTTCTTT
CASRLQGMNTEAFF
>TRBD2|-|TRBV2|TRBJ2-5
TGTGCCAGCAATGGCGCAGCGGGAGTAGATGAGACCCAGTACTTC
CASNGAAGVDETQYF
>TRBD1|once|TRBV10-3|TRBJ1-6
TGTGCCATCAGTGTCCAGGGGGCTTCCTATAATTCACCCCTCCACTTT
CAISVQGASYNSPLHF
>-|-|TRBV5-6|TRBJ2-6
TGTGCCAGCAGCTTGGAGGCAGGCAACTCTGGGGCCAACGTCCTGACTTTC
CASSLEAGNSGANVLTF